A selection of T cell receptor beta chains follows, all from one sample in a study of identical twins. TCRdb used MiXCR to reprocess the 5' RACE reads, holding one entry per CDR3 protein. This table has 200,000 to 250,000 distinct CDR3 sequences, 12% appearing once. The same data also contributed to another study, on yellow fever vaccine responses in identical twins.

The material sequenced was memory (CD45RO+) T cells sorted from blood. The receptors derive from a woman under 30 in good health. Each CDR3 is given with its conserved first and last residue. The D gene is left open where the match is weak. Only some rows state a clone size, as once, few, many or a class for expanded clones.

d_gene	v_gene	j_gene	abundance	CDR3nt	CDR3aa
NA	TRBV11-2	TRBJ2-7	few	TGTGCCAGCAGCTTAGCGGGGGGCGGATCCTACGAGCAGTACTTC	CASSLAGGGSYEQYF
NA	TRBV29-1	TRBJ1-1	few	TGCAGCGTTGCAAGAGGGGGGAGGACTGAAGCTTTCTTT	CSVARGGRTEAFF
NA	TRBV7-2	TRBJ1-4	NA	TGTGCCAGCAGCTTAGACCGCGGGCACGGTGAAAAACTGTTTTTT	CASSLDRGHGEKLFF
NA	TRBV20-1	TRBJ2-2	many	TGCAGTGCTCTCAGGGACGTAGACACCGGGGAGCTGTTTTTT	CSALRDVDTGELFF
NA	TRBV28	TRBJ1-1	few	TGTGCCAGCAGTTCGAACCGGGGGGGCTCCGGCACTGAAGCTTTCTTT	CASSSNRGGSGTEAFF
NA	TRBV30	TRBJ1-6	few	TGTGCCTGGAAAATCCAGAGCTCACCCCTCCACTTT	CAWKIQSSPLHF
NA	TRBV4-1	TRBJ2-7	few	TGCGCCAGCAGCCAAGCGGTTGGTTACTCGGACTACGAGCAGTACTTC	CASSQAVGYSDYEQYF
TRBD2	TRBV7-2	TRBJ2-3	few	TGTGCCAGCGGGGGAGGGGATACGCAGTATTTT	CASGGGDTQYF
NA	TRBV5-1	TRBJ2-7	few	TGCGCCAGCAGTCTATACGACAGACCTCCTTACGAGCAGTACTTC	CASSLYDRPPYEQYF
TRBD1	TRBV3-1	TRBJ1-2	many	TGTGCCAGCAGCGACGACAGGGTCCACTATGGCTACACCTTC	CASSDDRVHYGYTF
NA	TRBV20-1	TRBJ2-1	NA	TGCAGTGCCCCCTTAGGGGGAGGAGGGATGCACAATGAGCAGTTCTTC	CSAPLGGGGMHNEQFF
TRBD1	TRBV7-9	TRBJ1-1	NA	TGTGCCAGCAGCCCACTTCAGGGGGCAGGGGAAGCTTTCTTT	CASSPLQGAGEAFF
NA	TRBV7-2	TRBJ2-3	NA	TGTGCCAGCAGCGCTGATACAGATACGCAGTATTTT	CASSADTDTQYF
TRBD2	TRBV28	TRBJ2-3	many	TGTGCCAGCAGTCTCATCCCATATAGCGGGGGCACGGTTACGCAGTATTTT	CASSLIPYSGGTVTQYF
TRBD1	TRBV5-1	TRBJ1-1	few	TGCGCCAGCAGCTTTGACAGGGGGAAGGGTAGCACTGAAGCTTTCTTT	CASSFDRGKGSTEAFF
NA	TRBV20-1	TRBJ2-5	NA	TGCAGTGCCGAGGCAGAATCGGGACAAGAGACCCAGTACTTC	CSAEAESGQETQYF